This note documents a single T cell receptor beta chain sequence. Germline V gives CDR1 SGHKS, CDR2 YYEKEE (reference sequence). Losses at the gene ends were 3 bases for V and 4 bases for J; bases not matched to a gene: 6. This CDR3 is 14 amino acids long. This specimen belongs to a study of blood T cell repertoires in COVID-19. The overall study: The United States, Italy and Spain supplied acute and convalescent COVID-19 samples. PBMCs, B-cell-depleted T cells, or T cells provided the cDNA or gDNA that made up the material.

How the authors handled the data: Reference gene primer amplification yielded estimated nucleated cell counts. Libraries were prepared by immunoSEQ multiplex PCR; TCRdb keeps only in-frame clonotypes and omits some of them. That table gives V, J and clone size, and the DNA gave D and trimming. The table lists about 200,000 clones, around 90% of them singletons. V gene TRBV5-5 combines with J gene TRBJ1-2; 7 nucleotides match TRBD1. The sequencing sample was made of peripheral blood. This TCR derives from a man in his sixties with acute or convalescent COVID-19. The CDR3 region is CASSSETGSYGYTF. In DNA, the CDR3 is TGTGCCAGCAGCTCAGAGACAGGGAGCTATGGCTACACCTTC.